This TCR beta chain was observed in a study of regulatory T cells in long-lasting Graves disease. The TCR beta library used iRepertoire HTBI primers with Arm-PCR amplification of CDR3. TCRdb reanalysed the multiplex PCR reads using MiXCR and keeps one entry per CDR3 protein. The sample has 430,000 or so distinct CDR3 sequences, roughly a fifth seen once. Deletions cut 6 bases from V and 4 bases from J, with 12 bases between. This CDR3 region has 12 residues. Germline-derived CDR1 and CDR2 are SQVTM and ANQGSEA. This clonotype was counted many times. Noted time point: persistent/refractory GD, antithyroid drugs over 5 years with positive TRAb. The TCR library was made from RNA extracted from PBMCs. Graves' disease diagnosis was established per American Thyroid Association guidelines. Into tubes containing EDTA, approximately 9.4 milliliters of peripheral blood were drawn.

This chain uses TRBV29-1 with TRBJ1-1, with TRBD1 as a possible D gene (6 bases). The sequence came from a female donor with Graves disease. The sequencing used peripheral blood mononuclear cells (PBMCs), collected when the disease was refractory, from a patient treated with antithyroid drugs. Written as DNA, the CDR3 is TGCAGCGTGGTACAGGGTTTCACTGAAGCTTTCTTT. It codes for CSVVQGFTEAFF.